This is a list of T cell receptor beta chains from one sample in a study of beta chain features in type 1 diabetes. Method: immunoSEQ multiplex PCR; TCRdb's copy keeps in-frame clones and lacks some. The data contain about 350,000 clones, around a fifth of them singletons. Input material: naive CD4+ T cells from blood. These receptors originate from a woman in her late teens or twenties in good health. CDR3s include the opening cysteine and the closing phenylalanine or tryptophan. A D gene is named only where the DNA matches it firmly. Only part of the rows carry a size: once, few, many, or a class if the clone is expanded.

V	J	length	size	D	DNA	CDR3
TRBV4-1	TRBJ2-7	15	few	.	TGCGCCAGCAGCCAAGACCCGAACTCCATCTACGAGCAGTACTTC	CASSQDPNSIYEQYF
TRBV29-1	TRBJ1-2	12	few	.	TGCAGCGTTGAAAGGGACTTCTATGGCTACACCTTC	CSVERDFYGYTF
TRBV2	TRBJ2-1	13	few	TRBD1	TGTGCCAGCATTAGACAGGGGTACAATGAGCAGTTCTTC	CASIRQGYNEQFF
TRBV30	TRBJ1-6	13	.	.	TGTGCCTGGGCGACAGGTATGAGTTCACCCCTCCACTTT	CAWATGMSSPLHF
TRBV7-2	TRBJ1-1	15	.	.	TGTGCCAGCAGCGTCTTAGGGACACCCCCCGGCGGAGCTTTCTTT	CASSVLGTPPGGAFF
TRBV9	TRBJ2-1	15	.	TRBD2	TGTGCCAGCAGCCCAGCTAGCGGAACCTACAATGAGCAGTTCTTC	CASSPASGTYNEQFF
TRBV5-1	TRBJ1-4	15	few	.	TGCGCCAGCAGCCGGACAGCCGCAACTAATGAAAAACTGTTTTTT	CASSRTAATNEKLFF
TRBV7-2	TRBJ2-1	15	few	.	TGTGCCAGCAGCCGGAGTCCCAGTATTTACAATGAGCAGTTCTTC	CASSRSPSIYNEQFF
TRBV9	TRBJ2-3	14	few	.	TGTGCCACTGGGGCGGGGAGCCGCACAGATACGCAGTATTTT	CATGAGSRTDTQYF
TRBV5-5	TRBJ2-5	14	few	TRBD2	TGTGCCAGCAGCCCCGTGACTAGCCCAGAGACCCAGTACTTC	CASSPVTSPETQYF
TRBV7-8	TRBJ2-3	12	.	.	TGTGCCAGCAGGACGGGCGAGGGTACGCAGTATTTT	CASRTGEGTQYF
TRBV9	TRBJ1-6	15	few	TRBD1	TGTGCCAGCAGCGCCGCACAGGGGGCAAGGTCACCCCTCCACTTT	CASSAAQGARSPLHF
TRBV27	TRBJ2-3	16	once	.	TGTGCCAGCGGCCGTGGCGGAGGGCTGATCACAGATACGCAGTATTTT	CASGRGGGLITDTQYF
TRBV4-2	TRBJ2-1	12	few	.	TGTGCCAGCACCCTACGGGGGGCGAAACTCCTCTTC	CASTLRGAKLLF
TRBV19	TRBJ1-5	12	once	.	TGTGCCAGTAGTCCCAGGGCTCAGCCCCAGCATTTT	CASSPRAQPQHF
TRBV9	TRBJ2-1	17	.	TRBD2	TGTGCCAGCAGCGAGGGGACTAGCCGCAACCCCCTCAATGAGCAGTTCTTC	CASSEGTSRNPLNEQFF
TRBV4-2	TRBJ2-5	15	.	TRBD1	TGTGCCAGCAGCCACTTCCGGGACAGCCAAGAGACCCAGTACTTC	CASSHFRDSQETQYF
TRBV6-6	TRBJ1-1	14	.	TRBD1	TGTGCCAGCAGGAATACAGGGGCGGGCACTGAAGCTTTCTTT	CASRNTGAGTEAFF
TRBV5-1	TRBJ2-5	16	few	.	TGCGCCAGCAGCTTGATCCAGGCAGGAGGGAAAGAGACCCAGTACTTC	CASSLIQAGGKETQYF
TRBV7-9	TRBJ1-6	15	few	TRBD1	TGTGCCAGCAGCTCAGACAGGGGGGCCGAGCGGACCCTCCACTTT	CASSSDRGAERTLHF
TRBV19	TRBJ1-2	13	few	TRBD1	TGTGCCAGTAGGCCACAGGGGGTCCATGGCTACACCTTC	CASRPQGVHGYTF
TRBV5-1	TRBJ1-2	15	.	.	TGCGCCAGCAGCTTGGAGGGGCCGCCTAACTATGGCTACACCTTC	CASSLEGPPNYGYTF
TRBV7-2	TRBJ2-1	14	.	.	TGTGCCAGCAGCTCCGTGTCGGGTTTCAATGAGCAGTTCTTC	CASSSVSGFNEQFF
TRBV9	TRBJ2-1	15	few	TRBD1	TGTGCCAGCAGCTCCCCGGGACAGGGGAACAATGAGCAGTTCTTC	CASSSPGQGNNEQFF
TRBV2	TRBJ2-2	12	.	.	TGTGCCAGCACCCGGAACACCGGGGAGCTGTTTTTT	CASTRNTGELFF
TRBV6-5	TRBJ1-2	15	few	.	TGTGCCAGCAGTTACTCCCGAGGAGTCAGCTATGGCTACACCTTC	CASSYSRGVSYGYTF
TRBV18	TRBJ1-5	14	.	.	TGTGCCAGCTCGCCCGGACAGAGCAATCAGCCCCAGCATTTT	CASSPGQSNQPQHF
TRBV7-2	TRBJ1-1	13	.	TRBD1	TGTGCCAGCAGCCCGAGGGACAGCACTGAAGCTTTCTTT	CASSPRDSTEAFF
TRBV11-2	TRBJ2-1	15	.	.	TGTGCCAGCAGCCCGAGGGCTAGCCGTTACAATGAGCAGTTCTTC	CASSPRASRYNEQFF
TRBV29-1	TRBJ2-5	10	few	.	TGCAGCGTTGATACGGGGACCCAGTACTTC	CSVDTGTQYF
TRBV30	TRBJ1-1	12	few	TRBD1	TGTGCCTGGAGGGAAGGGGACAGGGCGGCTTTCTTT	CAWREGDRAAFF
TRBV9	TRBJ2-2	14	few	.	TGTGCCAGCAGCGTAAGCTCTAACACCGGGGAGCTGTTTTTT	CASSVSSNTGELFF
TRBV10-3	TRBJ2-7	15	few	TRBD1	TGTGCCATTCTCCCAGGGGACAGCTTTGCCTACGAGCAGTACTTC	CAILPGDSFAYEQYF
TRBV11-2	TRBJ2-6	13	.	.	TGTGCCAGCAGCCCCCCAGGGGCCAACGTCCTGACTTTC	CASSPPGANVLTF
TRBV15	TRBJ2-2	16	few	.	TGTGCCACCACCTTACCTGACTTCCCGAACACCGGGGAGCTGTTTTTT	CATTLPDFPNTGELFF
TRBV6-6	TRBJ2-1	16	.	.	TGTGCCAGCAGTCCGCGTCGTGGACTGGGATACAATGAGCAGTTCTTC	CASSPRRGLGYNEQFF
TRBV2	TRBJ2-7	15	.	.	TGTGCCAGCAGTGGCTACAGGGTGGGAACTTACGAGCAGTACTTC	CASSGYRVGTYEQYF
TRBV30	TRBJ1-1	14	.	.	TGTGCCTGGAGTGTAGCGGGGTACGACACTGAAGCTTTCTTT	CAWSVAGYDTEAFF
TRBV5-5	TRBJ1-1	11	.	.	TGTGCCAGCAGCTCCGGACAGAGGGCTTTCTTT	CASSSGQRAFF
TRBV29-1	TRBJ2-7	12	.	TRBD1	TGCAGCGCCTGGACAGGGGTAGGTGAGCAGTACTTC	CSAWTGVGEQYF
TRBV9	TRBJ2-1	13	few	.	TGTGCCAGCAGCGTAGCAGGCTGGAATGAGCAGTTCTTC	CASSVAGWNEQFF
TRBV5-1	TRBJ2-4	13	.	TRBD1	TGCGCCAGCAGCTTAGGGGGCGAAGACATTCAGTACTTC	CASSLGGEDIQYF
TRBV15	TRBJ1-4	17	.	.	TGTGCCACCAGCAGAGATTACAGGGTTTCAACTAATGAAAAACTGTTTTTT	CATSRDYRVSTNEKLFF
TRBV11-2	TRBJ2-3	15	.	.	TGTGCCAGCAGCCTACAGGGAGCTTCCACAGATACGCAGTATTTT	CASSLQGASTDTQYF
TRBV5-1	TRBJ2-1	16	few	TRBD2	TGCGCCAGCAGCTTTAACCTAGCGGGGGGATACAATGAGCAGTTCTTC	CASSFNLAGGYNEQFF
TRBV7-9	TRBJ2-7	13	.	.	TGTGCCAGCAGCTTGGACACAGCCTACGAGCAGTACTTC	CASSLDTAYEQYF
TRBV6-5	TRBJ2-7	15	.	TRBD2	TGTGCCAGCGGGGGGGTTTCGTCGGCAGAGGACGAGCAGTACTTC	CASGGVSSAEDEQYF
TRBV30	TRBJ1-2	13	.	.	TGTGCCTGGAGTGTAGTGAGGGCGACTGGCTACACCTTC	CAWSVVRATGYTF
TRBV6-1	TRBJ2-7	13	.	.	TGTGCCAGCAGGGATACAGGGAGCTACGAGCAGTACTTC	CASRDTGSYEQYF
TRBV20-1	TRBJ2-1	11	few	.	TGCAGTGCTAGAGATCAGAATGAGCAGTTCTTC	CSARDQNEQFF
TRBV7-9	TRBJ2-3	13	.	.	TGTGCCAGCAGGGACAGCAATGGAGATACGCAGTATTTT	CASRDSNGDTQYF
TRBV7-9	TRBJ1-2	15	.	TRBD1	TGTGCCAGCAGCTTAGCGAGGGACAGAAGATATGGCTACACCTTC	CASSLARDRRYGYTF
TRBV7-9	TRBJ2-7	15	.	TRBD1	TGTGCCAGCAGCTTCCCGGACAGGGGGCGGAACGAGCAGTACTTC	CASSFPDRGRNEQYF
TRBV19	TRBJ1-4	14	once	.	TGTGCCAGTTACCTCGGAGGGTCTAATGAAAAACTGTTTTTT	CASYLGGSNEKLFF
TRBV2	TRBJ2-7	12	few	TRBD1	TGTGCCAGCAGTCAGGGGGCCTACGAGCAGTACTTC	CASSQGAYEQYF
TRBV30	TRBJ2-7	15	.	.	TGTGCCTGGAGAGTCGGGAACAGGGATAGGTACGAGCAGTACTTC	CAWRVGNRDRYEQYF
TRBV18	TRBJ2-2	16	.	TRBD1	TGTGCCAGCTCACCGCCGGGACAGGGGGCGTCCGGGGAGCTGTTTTTT	CASSPPGQGASGELFF
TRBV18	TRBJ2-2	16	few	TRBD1	TGTGCCAGCTCACTTCTGACAGGGCGGAACACCGGGGAGCTGTTTTTT	CASSLLTGRNTGELFF
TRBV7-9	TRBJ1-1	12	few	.	TGTGCCAGCAGCTTAGAAGCCTCAGAAGCTTTCTTT	CASSLEASEAFF
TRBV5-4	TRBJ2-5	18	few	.	TGTGCCAGCAGCTTGGAAGGGTCGGGGAGGCGGGAACAAGAGACCCAGTACTTC	CASSLEGSGRREQETQYF